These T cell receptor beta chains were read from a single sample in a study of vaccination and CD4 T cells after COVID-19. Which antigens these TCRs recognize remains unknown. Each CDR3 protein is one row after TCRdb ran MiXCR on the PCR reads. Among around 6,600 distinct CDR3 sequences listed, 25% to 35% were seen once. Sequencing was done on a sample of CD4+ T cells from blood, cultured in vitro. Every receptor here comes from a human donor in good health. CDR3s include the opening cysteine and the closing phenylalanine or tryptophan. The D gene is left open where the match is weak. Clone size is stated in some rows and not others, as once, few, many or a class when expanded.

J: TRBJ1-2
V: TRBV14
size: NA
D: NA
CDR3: CASSQVGGSYTF
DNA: TGTGCCAGCAGCCAAGTAGGGGGGAGCTACACCTTC

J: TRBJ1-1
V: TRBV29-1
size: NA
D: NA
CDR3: CSVVTRQENTEAFF
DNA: TGCAGCGTTGTTACCCGACAGGAAAACACTGAAGCTTTCTTT

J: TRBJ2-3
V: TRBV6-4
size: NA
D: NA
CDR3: CASSEGLGTDTQYF
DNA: TGTGCCAGCAGTGAGGGATTGGGCACAGATACGCAGTATTTT

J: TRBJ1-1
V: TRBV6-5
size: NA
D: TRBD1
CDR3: CASSYSMGQGLEAFF
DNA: TGTGCCAGCAGTTACTCGATGGGACAGGGTCTTGAAGCTTTCTTT

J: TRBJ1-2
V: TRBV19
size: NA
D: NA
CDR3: CASTPGDRGYTF
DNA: TGTGCCAGTACCCCAGGGGACCGGGGCTACACCTTC

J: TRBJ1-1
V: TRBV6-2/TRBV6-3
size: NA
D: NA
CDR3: CATSQGPERTEAFF
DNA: TGTGCCACCTCACAGGGCCCCGAGAGAACTGAAGCTTTCTTT

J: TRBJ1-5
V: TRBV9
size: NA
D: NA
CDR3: CASSVTPNQPQHF
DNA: TGTGCCAGCAGCGTAACACCTAATCAGCCCCAGCATTTT

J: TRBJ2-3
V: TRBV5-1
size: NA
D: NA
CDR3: CASSSGGTDTQYF
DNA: TGCGCCAGCAGCTCCGGGGGTACAGATACGCAGTATTTT

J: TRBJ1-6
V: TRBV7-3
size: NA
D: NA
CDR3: CASSLGGSGNSPLHF
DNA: TGTGCCAGCAGCTTAGGGGGGAGCGGGAATTCACCCCTCCACTTT

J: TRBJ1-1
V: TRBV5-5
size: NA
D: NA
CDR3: CASSALGGQNTEAFF
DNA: TGTGCCAGCAGCGCCCTAGGGGGGCAGAACACTGAAGCTTTCTTT

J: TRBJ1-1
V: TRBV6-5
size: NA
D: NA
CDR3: CASRYDTEAFF
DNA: TGTGCCAGCCGTTATGACACTGAAGCTTTCTTT

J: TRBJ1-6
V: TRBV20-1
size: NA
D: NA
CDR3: CSARRGASSYNSPLHF
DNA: TGCAGTGCTCGGAGGGGGGCCAGCTCCTATAATTCACCCCTCCACTTT

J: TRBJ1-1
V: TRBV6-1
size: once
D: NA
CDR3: CASSESLGPRTEAFF
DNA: TGTGCCAGCAGTGAAAGTCTGGGGCCTCGAACTGAAGCTTTCTTT

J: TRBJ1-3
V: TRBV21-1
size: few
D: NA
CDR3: CASSSEGNTIYF
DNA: TGTGCCAGCAGCTCCGAGGGAAACACCATATATTTT

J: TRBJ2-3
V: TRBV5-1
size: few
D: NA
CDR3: CASSLGAEGTDTQYF
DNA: TGCGCCAGCAGCTTGGGGGCTGAGGGCACAGATACGCAGTATTTT

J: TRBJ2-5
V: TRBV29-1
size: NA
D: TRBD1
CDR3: CSVRTGSQTQYF
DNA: TGCAGCGTTCGGACAGGATCACAGACCCAGTACTTC

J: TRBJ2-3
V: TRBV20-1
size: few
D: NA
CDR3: CSARGQGAAYF
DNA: TGCAGTGCTAGGGGTCAGGGAGCGGCATATTTT

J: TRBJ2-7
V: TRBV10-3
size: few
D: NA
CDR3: CATLPAGSYEQYF
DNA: TGTGCCACCCTCCCTGCGGGGAGCTACGAGCAGTACTTC

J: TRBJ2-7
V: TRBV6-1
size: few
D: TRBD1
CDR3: CAVGQGSSSEQYF
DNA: TGTGCCGTTGGACAGGGAAGTTCCTCCGAGCAGTACTTC

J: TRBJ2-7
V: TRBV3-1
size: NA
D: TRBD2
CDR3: CASSRTSGGAEQYF
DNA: TGTGCCAGCAGCCGGACTAGCGGGGGGGCCGAGCAGTACTTC

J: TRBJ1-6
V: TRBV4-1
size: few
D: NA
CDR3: CASSQEGSDPSPLHF
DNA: TGTGCCAGCAGCCAAGAGGGCAGCGACCCCTCACCCCTCCACTTT

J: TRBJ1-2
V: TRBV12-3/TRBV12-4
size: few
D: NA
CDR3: CASRRDGTFGYTF
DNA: TGTGCCAGCAGACGGGACGGTACCTTTGGCTACACCTTC

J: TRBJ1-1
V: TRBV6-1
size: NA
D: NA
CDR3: CASSDQGVEATEAFF
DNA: TGTGCCAGCAGTGACCAGGGCGTAGAAGCGACTGAAGCTTTCTTT

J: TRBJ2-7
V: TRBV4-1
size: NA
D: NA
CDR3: CASSQEDSTVGSYF
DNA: TGCGCCAGCAGCCAAGAAGACTCTACCGTTGGGTCGTACTTC

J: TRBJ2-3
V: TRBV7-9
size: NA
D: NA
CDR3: CASSLTRDTDTQYF
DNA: TGTGCCAGCAGCCTAACTCGCGACACAGATACGCAGTATTTT

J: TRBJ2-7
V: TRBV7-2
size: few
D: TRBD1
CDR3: CASSLAGQGYEQYF
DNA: TGTGCCAGCAGCTTAGCCGGACAGGGCTACGAGCAGTACTTC

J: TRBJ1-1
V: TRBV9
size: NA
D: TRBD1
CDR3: CASSGNERGQRAFF
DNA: TGTGCCAGCAGCGGTAACGAGAGGGGGCAACGTGCTTTCTTT

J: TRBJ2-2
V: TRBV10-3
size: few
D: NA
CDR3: CAISELTGELFF
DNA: TGTGCCATCAGTGAATTAACCGGGGAGCTGTTTTTT

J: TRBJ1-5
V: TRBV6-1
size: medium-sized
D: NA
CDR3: CASSESLPNQPQHF
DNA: TGTGCCAGCAGTGAATCCCTGCCCAATCAGCCCCAGCATTTT

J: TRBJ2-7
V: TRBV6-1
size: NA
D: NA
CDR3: CASNFGTKQYF
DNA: TGTGCCAGCAACTTCGGGACCAAGCAGTACTTC

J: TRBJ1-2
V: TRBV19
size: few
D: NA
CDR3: CASSISKNYGYTF
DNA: TGTGCCAGTAGTATTTCTAAAAACTATGGCTACACCTTC

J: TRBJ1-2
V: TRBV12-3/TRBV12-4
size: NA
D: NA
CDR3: CASSGEGGYTF
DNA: TGTGCCAGCAGTGGCGAGGGAGGCTACACCTTC

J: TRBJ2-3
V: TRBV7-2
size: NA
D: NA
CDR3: CASHLMEVADTQYF
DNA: TGTGCCAGCCACCTTATGGAAGTGGCCGATACGCAGTATTTT

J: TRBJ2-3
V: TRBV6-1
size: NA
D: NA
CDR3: CASSVRGGGRVWQPQYF
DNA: TGTGCCAGCAGTGTGCGAGGGGGAGGGCGAGTATGGCAGCCCCAGTATTTT

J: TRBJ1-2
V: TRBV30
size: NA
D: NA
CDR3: CAWSVREGQHYGYTF
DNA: TGTGCCTGGAGTGTACGGGAAGGCCAACACTATGGCTACACCTTC

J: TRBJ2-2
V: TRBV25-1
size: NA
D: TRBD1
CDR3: CASSDTGGITGELFF
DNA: TGTGCCAGCAGTGACACAGGGGGCATCACCGGGGAGCTGTTTTTT

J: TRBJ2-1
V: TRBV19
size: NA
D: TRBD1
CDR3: CASRDRARYNEQFF
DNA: TGTGCCAGTAGGGACAGGGCTCGTTACAATGAGCAGTTCTTC